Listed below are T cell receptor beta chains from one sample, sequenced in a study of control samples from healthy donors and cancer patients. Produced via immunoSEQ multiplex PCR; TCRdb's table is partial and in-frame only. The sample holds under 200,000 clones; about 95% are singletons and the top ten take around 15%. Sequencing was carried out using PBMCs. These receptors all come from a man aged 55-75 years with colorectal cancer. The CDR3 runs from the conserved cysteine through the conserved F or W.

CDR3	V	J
CASSAPGQGYYGYTF	TRBV25-1	TRBJ1-2
CASSLGDRATNEKLFF	TRBV7-9	TRBJ1-4
CAISEGQGVGEKLFF	TRBV10-3	TRBJ1-4
CASSFGAASNQPQHF	TRBV27	TRBJ1-5
CSVEDRQHYEQYF	TRBV29-1	TRBJ2-7
CASSQDRRADTQYF	TRBV3-1/TRBV3-2	TRBJ2-3
CASSLHRNTEAFF	TRBV6-5	TRBJ1-1
CASSSTRGGRRSYEQYF	TRBV13	TRBJ2-7
CASSWLSGDTEAFF	TRBV27	TRBJ1-1
CASSYSGAGNEKLFF	TRBV6-5	TRBJ1-4
CASSSGLSGTQYF	TRBV7-2	TRBJ2-5
CASSPGTGASTDTQYF	TRBV7-9	TRBJ2-3
CASSLDARVAEKLFF	TRBV5-1	TRBJ1-4
CASSGQGYTEAFF	TRBV9	TRBJ1-1
CASSEYGQRGYTF	TRBV2	TRBJ1-2
CASSQWGKRQYNEQFF	TRBV14	TRBJ2-1
CAWSVRVNTEAFF	TRBV30	TRBJ1-1
CASRKDSPGEQYF	TRBV2	TRBJ2-7
CASDSGGAETQYF	TRBV6-4	TRBJ2-5
CASSIGMAYGYTF	TRBV5-1	TRBJ1-2
CASSQEKGTGASSVSPLHF	TRBV4-2	TRBJ1-6
CASSQEVPAGSTGELFF	TRBV4-1	TRBJ2-2
CASSLTSGGYTQYF	TRBV25-1	TRBJ2-3
CASSPSGEETQYF	TRBV18	TRBJ2-5
CASSYGGGAGYEQYF	TRBV6-5	TRBJ2-7
CASSLGSGAQETQYF	TRBV7-9	TRBJ2-5